This T cell receptor (beta chain) was documented in a study of blood T cells in healthy people across ages. With a J-beta primer mix and a sample-barcoded 5' primer, a second PCR ran about 7 to 12 cycles. TCRdb processed the 5' RACE reads anew with MiXCR; each CDR3 protein has one entry. The sample includes 1.5 million to 2 million distinct CDR3 sequences, about 32% seen only once; the top ten take about 11%. As to this clonotype: Antigen unknown.

CDR1 is SEHNR and CDR2 is FQNEAQ in the germline V gene (reference sequence). CDR3 length equals 14 residues. Trimming took 5 bases from V and 7 from J, leaving 18 bases between them. General study results and limits: Older individuals had lower TCR beta diversity per million T cells (the decline was roughly linear).

The genes are TRBV7-9 and TRBJ2-7; tentative D call: TRBD2 (6 bases). This TCR was sampled from a woman in her twenties or thirties in good health. The sequenced material came from blood. The CDR3 coding sequence is TGTGCCAGCAGCCCGACGGAGGGCCTTGGTGAGCAGTACTTC. It codes for CASSPTEGLGEQYF.